This T cell receptor (beta chain) stems from a study of T cell responses to AZD1222 COVID-19 vaccine. Study-level points and caveats: Scientists sampled the repertoires only once the peak T cell response had passed. A reported finding is that nearly half of spike-specific TCRs target unmutated variant regions. In a largely white British group with more females than males, clonal diversity was possibly underestimated. Recipients of two AZD1222 doses showed rising Spike-specific TCR breadth and depth.

Germline loops: CDR1 MNHEY, CDR2 SVGAGI. V lost 5 bases and J lost 3, with 8 bases in between. The CDR3 is made up of 14 amino acids. About this clone: Its antigen is as yet unknown.

Here immunoSEQ multiplex PCR was the method, and the copy in TCRdb shows in-frame clones only, minus some. This sample has fewer than 150,000 clones, with more than 75% found just once. The sequencing used peripheral blood, collected on day 0 of AZD1222 vaccination. This chain connects TRBV6-5 to TRBJ1-6; D is unresolved. This receptor was obtained from an adult in good health. Written as DNA, the CDR3 is TGTGCCAGCAGTCCGTCAGGCTATAATTCACCCCTCCACTTT. This encodes CASSPSGYNSPLHF.